The rows below give T cell receptor beta chains drawn from one sample of a study of Graves' ophthalmopathy and Graves' hyperthyroidism. TCRdb redid the calling of the multiplex PCR reads with MiXCR, one entry per CDR3 protein. The repertoire holds about 390,000 distinct CDR3 sequences, less than 20% seen once, with about 7.3% in the top ten. The sequenced sample was peripheral blood. The source is a woman aged 18-29 years with stable Graves' hyperthyroidism. CDR3s include the opening cysteine and the closing phenylalanine or tryptophan. The D gene is left open where the match is weak. Clone sizes are given selectively: once, few, many, or a class where the clone is expanded.

CDR3nt	CDR3aa	d_gene	abundance	v_gene	j_gene
TGTGCCAGCAGCTCAACTAGCGGGGGGGCAAAGACCCAGTACTTC	CASSSTSGGAKTQYF	TRBD2	many	TRBV7-2	TRBJ2-5
TGTGCCAGCAGTTTCTCCGGGACACCAAATAATTCACCCCTCCACTTT	CASSFSGTPNNSPLHF	.	many	TRBV6-2/TRBV6-3	TRBJ1-6
TGTGCCAGTAGTATAAATCGGGGACAGGATAGCTCCTACGAGCAGTACTTC	CASSINRGQDSSYEQYF	TRBD1	.	TRBV19	TRBJ2-7
TGTGCCAGCAGCTCTTCAGGGGGGATAGGAAACACCATATATTTT	CASSSSGGIGNTIYF	TRBD1	.	TRBV7-2	TRBJ1-3
TGTGCCATCAGCGGCGTGGCTGGGGCCAACGTCCTGACTTTC	CAISGVAGANVLTF	.	many	TRBV10-3	TRBJ2-6
TGTGCCAGCAGCCCTTACGGGACTAGTTTGTACGAGCAGTACTTC	CASSPYGTSLYEQYF	TRBD2	many	TRBV7-2	TRBJ2-7
TGTGCCAGCAGTGAACTAGCGGGGGGGCAGGCATTAAAACAGACCCAGTACTTC	CASSELAGGQALKQTQYF	TRBD2	.	TRBV6-1	TRBJ2-5
TGTGCCAGCAGTTGGCGGGACGGCGCCAATCAGCCCCAGCATTTT	CASSWRDGANQPQHF	.	.	TRBV19	TRBJ1-5
TGTGCCATCAGGGACTCCCGCAGACCTGAAGCTTTCTTT	CAIRDSRRPEAFF	.	few	TRBV10-3	TRBJ1-1
TGTGCCAGCAGTTTAGCGCTGAATGGGCGGACCCAGTACTTC	CASSLALNGRTQYF	.	many	TRBV12-3/TRBV12-4	TRBJ2-5
TGTGCCACCCGTTCCCAAGAGACCCAGTACTTC	CATRSQETQYF	.	many	TRBV12-3/TRBV12-4	TRBJ2-5
TGTGCCAGCAGCGGATACTGGGTCAACACTGAAGCTTTCTTT	CASSGYWVNTEAFF	.	many	TRBV7-8	TRBJ1-1
TGTGCCAGCAGCCGAACGACAGGGGGCTACTATGGCTACACCTTC	CASSRTTGGYYGYTF	TRBD1	many	TRBV11-1	TRBJ1-2
TGTGCCAGCAGTTACCTCGTGGGGACCGAAGCTTTCTTT	CASSYLVGTEAFF	.	many	TRBV6-5	TRBJ1-1
TGTGCTAGTACTAGGGGGGTCCGCGAGACCCAGTACTTC	CASTRGVRETQYF	.	.	TRBV12-5	TRBJ2-5
TGCAGCGTTGAACAGCCGGGACTAGCGGGGGCCAAGACGCAGTATTTT	CSVEQPGLAGAKTQYF	TRBD2	few	TRBV29-1	TRBJ2-3
TGTGCCAGCAGTTATGACAGGAGCACCGGGGAGCTGTTTTTT	CASSYDRSTGELFF	.	few	TRBV13	TRBJ2-2
TGTGCCAGCAGCGCCTATTCCGGGACCGCCAACACTGAAGCTTTCTTT	CASSAYSGTANTEAFF	.	many	TRBV11-1	TRBJ1-1
TGTGCCAGCAGCACCTCCATAGCGAACACTGAAGCTTTCTTT	CASSTSIANTEAFF	.	many	TRBV11-2	TRBJ1-1
TGCGCCAGCAGCGGTGCTGGGGCCAACGTCCTGACTTTC	CASSGAGANVLTF	.	many	TRBV5-1	TRBJ2-6
TGTGCCAGCAGTTTAATTTCGGGGGTATCCGGAAACACCATATATTTT	CASSLISGVSGNTIYF	.	many	TRBV12-3/TRBV12-4	TRBJ1-3
TGTGCCAGCAGCCGGTCGACAGTCTCCGAGCAGTACTTC	CASSRSTVSEQYF	.	.	TRBV7-8	TRBJ2-7
TGTGCCACCAGTGATATGTCCTACGAGCAGTACTTC	CATSDMSYEQYF	.	many	TRBV24-1	TRBJ2-7
TGTGCCACCAGTGACCGGAGATCGACCGGGGAGCTGTTTTTT	CATSDRRSTGELFF	.	many	TRBV24-1	TRBJ2-2
TGCGCCAGCAGCCAAGGCCTTTTCTCCGGCACCGGGGAGCTGTTTTTT	CASSQGLFSGTGELFF	.	few	TRBV4-1	TRBJ2-2
TGTGCCAGCAGCCAAAGGACAGGGTACGAGCAGTACTTC	CASSQRTGYEQYF	TRBD1	.	TRBV7-2	TRBJ2-7
TGTGCCACCAGCAGGAGGGGGAATTCAAACTATGGCTACACCTTC	CATSRRGNSNYGYTF	.	many	TRBV15	TRBJ1-2
TGTGCCAGCAGTTCCCTACAGGGGAGCCGTGACTATGGCTACACCTTC	CASSSLQGSRDYGYTF	TRBD1	.	TRBV6-5	TRBJ1-2
TGCAGTGCTAGATTTAGTAGGGACTTGCAAGAGACCCAGTACTTC	CSARFSRDLQETQYF	.	few	TRBV20-1	TRBJ2-5
TGTGCCAGCAGTTCGGTCGGCGGCGGGGCTTCCTACGAGCAGTACTTC	CASSSVGGGASYEQYF	.	many	TRBV12-3/TRBV12-4	TRBJ2-7
TGTGCCAGCAGCTTCCGTAGCGGGGGGGGCCCCTACGAGCAGTACTTC	CASSFRSGGGPYEQYF	TRBD2	many	TRBV7-2	TRBJ2-7
TGCAGTGCTACGGGGACAGGTCACGAGCAGTACTTC	CSATGTGHEQYF	TRBD1	many	TRBV20-1	TRBJ2-7
TGTGCCAGCAGCCAAGCAACAGGAGACACTGAAGCTTTCTTT	CASSQATGDTEAFF	.	many	TRBV4-2	TRBJ1-1
TGTGCCAGCAGTTTGCGGAAGCTTCAAGAGACCCAGTACTTC	CASSLRKLQETQYF	.	.	TRBV12-3/TRBV12-4	TRBJ2-5
TGTGCCAGCAGGGGTACAGGGGTGAGCTATGGCTACACCTTC	CASRGTGVSYGYTF	TRBD1	.	TRBV6-1	TRBJ1-2
TGCAGCGTTGCCGGGACTCCTAGCGAGCAGTACTTC	CSVAGTPSEQYF	.	many	TRBV29-1	TRBJ2-7
TGTGCCAGCAGTCAAGGGGCCGGGGGTCAGCCCCAGCATTTT	CASSQGAGGQPQHF	.	many	TRBV28	TRBJ1-5
TGTGCCAGCAGGCGGGACAGGGGTTCTTCACCCCTCCACTTT	CASRRDRGSSPLHF	TRBD1	.	TRBV5-8	TRBJ1-6
TGTGCCAGCAGCGTAAAAACAGGCGCCGACTACGAGCAGTACTTC	CASSVKTGADYEQYF	.	many	TRBV7-2	TRBJ2-7
TGTGCCAGCAGCGGACCCTGGCAAGATACGCAGTATTTT	CASSGPWQDTQYF	.	few	TRBV2	TRBJ2-3
TGCAGTGCTAGAAGGAACCCGGGCTCCTACGAGCAGTACTTC	CSARRNPGSYEQYF	.	many	TRBV20-1	TRBJ2-7
TGTGCCAGCAGCCCAAGCGGGGGGGCCATTGGGGCCAACGTCCTGACTTTC	CASSPSGGAIGANVLTF	TRBD2	many	TRBV7-2	TRBJ2-6
TGTGCCAGCAGTAGAGAGACAGGCGCTTTCTTT	CASSRETGAFF	.	many	TRBV12-3/TRBV12-4	TRBJ1-1
TGTGCCAGCAGCCCTTTATACAGGGCGAGGGACACTGAAGCTTTCTTT	CASSPLYRARDTEAFF	.	many	TRBV11-2	TRBJ1-1
TGTGCCAGCAGCAGGCAAGCCCAAGAGACCCAGTACTTC	CASSRQAQETQYF	.	many	TRBV6-2/TRBV6-3	TRBJ2-5
TGTGCCAGCAGCCAAGATCCCCGTACCTACGAGCAGTACTTC	CASSQDPRTYEQYF	.	many	TRBV3-1	TRBJ2-7
TGTGCCAGCACCTATTCCTCGGGACAGGGGGATCCCGAGACCCAGTACTTC	CASTYSSGQGDPETQYF	TRBD1	many	TRBV28	TRBJ2-5
TGCGCCAGCAGCCACAATCTCCAAGAGACCCAGTACTTC	CASSHNLQETQYF	.	many	TRBV5-1	TRBJ2-5